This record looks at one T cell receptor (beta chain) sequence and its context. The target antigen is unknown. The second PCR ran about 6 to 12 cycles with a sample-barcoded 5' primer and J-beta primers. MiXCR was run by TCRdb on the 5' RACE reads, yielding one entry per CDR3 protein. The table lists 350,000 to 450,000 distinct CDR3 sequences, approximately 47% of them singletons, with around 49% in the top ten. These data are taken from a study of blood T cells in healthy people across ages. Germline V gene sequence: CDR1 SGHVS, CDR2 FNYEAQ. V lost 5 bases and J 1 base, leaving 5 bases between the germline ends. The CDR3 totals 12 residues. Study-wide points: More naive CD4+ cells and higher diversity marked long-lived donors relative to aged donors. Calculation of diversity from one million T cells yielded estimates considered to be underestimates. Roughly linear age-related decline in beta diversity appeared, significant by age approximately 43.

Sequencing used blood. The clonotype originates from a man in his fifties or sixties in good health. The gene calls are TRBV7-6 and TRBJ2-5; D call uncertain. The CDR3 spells CASSRAQETQYF. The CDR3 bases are TGTGCCAGCAGCCGAGCCCAAGAGACCCAGTACTTC.